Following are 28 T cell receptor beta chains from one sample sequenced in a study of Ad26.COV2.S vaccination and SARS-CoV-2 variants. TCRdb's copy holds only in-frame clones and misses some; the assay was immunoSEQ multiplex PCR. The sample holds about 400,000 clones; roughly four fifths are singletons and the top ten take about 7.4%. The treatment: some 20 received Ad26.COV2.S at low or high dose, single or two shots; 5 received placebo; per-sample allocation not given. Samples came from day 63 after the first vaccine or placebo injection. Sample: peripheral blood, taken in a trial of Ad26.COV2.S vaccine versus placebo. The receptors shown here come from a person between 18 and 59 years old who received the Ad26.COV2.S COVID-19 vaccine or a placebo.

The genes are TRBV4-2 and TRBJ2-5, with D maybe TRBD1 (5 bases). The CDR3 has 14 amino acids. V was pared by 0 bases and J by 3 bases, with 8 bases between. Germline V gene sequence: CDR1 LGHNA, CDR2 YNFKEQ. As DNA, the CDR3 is TGTGCCAGCAGCCAAGAAAGCAGGGAAGAGACCCAGTACTTC. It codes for CASSQESREETQYF.

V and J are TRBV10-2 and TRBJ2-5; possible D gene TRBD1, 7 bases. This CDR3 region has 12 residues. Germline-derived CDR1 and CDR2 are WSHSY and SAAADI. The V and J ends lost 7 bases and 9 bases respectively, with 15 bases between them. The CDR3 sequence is CASTPSRGAQYF. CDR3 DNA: TGCGCCAGCACTCCGAGCAGGGGGGCCCAGTACTTC.

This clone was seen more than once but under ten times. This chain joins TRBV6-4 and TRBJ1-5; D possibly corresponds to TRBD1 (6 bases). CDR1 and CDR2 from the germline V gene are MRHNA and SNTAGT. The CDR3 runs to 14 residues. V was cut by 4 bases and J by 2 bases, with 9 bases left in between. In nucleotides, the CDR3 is TGTGCCAGCAGTGCCTCAGGGGGCAATCAGCCCCAGCATTTT. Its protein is CASSASGGNQPQHF.

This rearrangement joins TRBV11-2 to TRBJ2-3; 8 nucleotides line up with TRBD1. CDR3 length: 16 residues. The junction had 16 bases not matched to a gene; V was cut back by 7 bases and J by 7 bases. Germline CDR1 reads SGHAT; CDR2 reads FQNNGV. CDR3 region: CASTLSPGGAGNTQYF. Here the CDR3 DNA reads TGTGCCAGCACCCTTAGTCCAGGGGGCGCGGGAAATACGCAGTATTTT.

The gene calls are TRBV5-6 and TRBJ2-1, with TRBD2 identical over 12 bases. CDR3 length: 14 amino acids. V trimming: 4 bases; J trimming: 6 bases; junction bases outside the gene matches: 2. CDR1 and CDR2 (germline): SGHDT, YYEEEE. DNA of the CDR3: TGTGCCAGCAGCCTGGGACTAGCGGGCAATGAGCAGTTCTTC. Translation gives CASSLGLAGNEQFF.

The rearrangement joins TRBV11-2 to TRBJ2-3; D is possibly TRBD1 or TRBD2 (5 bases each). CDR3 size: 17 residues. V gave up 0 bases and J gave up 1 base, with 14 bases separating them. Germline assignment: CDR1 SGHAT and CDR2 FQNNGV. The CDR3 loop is CASSLDPPGAGTDTQYF. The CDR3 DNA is TGTGCCAGCAGCTTAGATCCGCCCGGGGCCGGCACAGATACGCAGTATTTT.

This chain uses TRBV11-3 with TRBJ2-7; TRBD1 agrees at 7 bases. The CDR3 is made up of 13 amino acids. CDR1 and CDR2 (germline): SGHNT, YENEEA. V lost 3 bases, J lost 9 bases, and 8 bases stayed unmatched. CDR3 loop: CASSLTGIQGQYF. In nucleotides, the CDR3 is TGTGCCAGCAGCTTGACAGGGATCCAAGGGCAGTACTTC.

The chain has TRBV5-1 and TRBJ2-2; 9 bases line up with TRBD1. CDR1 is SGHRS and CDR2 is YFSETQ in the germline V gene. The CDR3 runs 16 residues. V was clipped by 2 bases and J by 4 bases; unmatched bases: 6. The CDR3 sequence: CASSFFGTGSTGELFF. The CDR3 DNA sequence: TGCGCCAGCAGCTTCTTCGGGACAGGGAGCACCGGGGAGCTGTTTTTT.

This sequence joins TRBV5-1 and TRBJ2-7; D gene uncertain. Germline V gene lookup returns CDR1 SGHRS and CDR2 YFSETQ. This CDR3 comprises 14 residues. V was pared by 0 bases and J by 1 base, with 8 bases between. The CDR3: CASSLVVDSYEQYF. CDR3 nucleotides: TGCGCCAGCAGCTTGGTGGTGGATTCCTACGAGCAGTACTTC.

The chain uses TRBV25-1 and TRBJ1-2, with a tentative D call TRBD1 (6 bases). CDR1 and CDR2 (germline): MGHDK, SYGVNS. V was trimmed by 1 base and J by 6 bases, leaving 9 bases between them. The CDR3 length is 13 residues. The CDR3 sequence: CASSESGADGYTF. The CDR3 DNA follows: TGTGCCAGCAGTGAATCAGGGGCGGATGGCTACACCTTC.

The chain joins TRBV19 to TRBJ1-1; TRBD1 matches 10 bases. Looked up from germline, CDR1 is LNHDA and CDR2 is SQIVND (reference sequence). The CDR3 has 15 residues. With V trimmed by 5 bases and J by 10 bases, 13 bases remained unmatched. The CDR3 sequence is CASSLPKRQGARAFF. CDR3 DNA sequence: TGTGCCAGTAGTCTCCCTAAGAGACAGGGGGCGAGAGCTTTCTTT.

The chain's CDR3 is CASSEDAGYTF. CDR3 nucleotides: TGTGCCAGCAGTGAGGACGCGGGCTACACCTTC. The chain recombines TRBV2 with TRBJ1-2; D unresolved. The CDR3 totals 11 residues. The V end was cut by 3 bases, the J end by 8 bases, with 7 bases between. From germline, CDR1 is SNHLY and CDR2 FYNNEI.

CDR3 region: CASSFRTGEVAQYF. The DNA of the CDR3 is TGTGCCAGCAGTTTTAGGACAGGGGAGGTGGCCCAGTACTTC. This chain connects TRBV27 to TRBJ2-5; 9 positions match TRBD1. The CDR3 is made up of 14 amino acids. V trimming: 3 bases; J trimming: 9 bases; junction bases outside the gene matches: 8. Germline CDR1 is MNHEY and CDR2 is SMNVEV (reference sequence).

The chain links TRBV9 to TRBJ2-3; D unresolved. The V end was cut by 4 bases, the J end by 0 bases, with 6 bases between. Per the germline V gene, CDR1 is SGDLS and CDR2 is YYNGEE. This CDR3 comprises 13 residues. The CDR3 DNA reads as TGTGCCAGCAGCAGGATGAGCACAGATACGCAGTATTTT. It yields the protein CASSRMSTDTQYF.

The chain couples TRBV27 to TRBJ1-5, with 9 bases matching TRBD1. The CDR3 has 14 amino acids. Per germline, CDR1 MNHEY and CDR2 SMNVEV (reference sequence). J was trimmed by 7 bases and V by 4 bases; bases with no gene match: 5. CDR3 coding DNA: TGTGCCAGCAGTTCACAGGGGGCACAGCAGCCCCAGCATTTT. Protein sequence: CASSSQGAQQPQHF.

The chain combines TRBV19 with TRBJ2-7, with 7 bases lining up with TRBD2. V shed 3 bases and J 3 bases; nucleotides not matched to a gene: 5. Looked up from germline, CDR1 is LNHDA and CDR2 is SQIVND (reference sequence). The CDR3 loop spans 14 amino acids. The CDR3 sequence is CASSIPGGNYEQYF. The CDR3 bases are TGTGCCAGTAGTATCCCGGGGGGTAACTACGAGCAGTACTTC. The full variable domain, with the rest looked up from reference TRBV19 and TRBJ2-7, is DGGITQSPKYLFRKEGQNVTLSCEQNLNHDAMYWYRQDPGQGLRLIYYSQIVNDFQKGDIAEGYSVSREKKESFPLTVTSAQKNPTAFYLCASSIPGGNYEQYFGPGTRLTVT.

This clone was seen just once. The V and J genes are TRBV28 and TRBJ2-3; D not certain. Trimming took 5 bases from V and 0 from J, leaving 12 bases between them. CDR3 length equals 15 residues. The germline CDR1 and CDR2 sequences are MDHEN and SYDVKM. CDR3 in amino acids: CASSRIRTSTDTQYF. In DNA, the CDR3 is TGTGCCAGCAGTCGGATTCGTACTAGCACAGATACGCAGTATTTT. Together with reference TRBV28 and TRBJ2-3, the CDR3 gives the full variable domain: DVKVTQSSRYLVKRTGEKVFLECVQDMDHENMFWYRQDPGLGLRLIYFSYDVKMKEKGDIPEGYSVSREKKERFSLILESASTNQTSMYLCASSRIRTSTDTQYFGPGTRLTVL.

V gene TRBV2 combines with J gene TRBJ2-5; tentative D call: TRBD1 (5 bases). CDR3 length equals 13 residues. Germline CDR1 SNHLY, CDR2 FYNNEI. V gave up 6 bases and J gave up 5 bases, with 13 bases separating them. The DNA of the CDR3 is TGTGCCAGCAGGGGGCCAGGGCGGGAGACCCAGTACTTC. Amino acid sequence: CASRGPGRETQYF.

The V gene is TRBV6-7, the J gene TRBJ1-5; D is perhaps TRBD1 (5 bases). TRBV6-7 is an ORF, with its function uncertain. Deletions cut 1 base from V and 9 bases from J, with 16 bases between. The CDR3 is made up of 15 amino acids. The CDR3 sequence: CASSYLRQGGGPQHF. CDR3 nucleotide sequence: TGTGCCAGCAGTTACTTACGGCAGGGCGGCGGGCCCCAGCATTTT.

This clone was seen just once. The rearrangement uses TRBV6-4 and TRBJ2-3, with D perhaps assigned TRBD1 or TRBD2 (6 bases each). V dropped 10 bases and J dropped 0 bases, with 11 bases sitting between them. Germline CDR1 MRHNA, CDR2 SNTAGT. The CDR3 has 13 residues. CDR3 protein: CAIGGRSTDTQYF. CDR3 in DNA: TGTGCCATAGGGGGGAGGAGCACAGATACGCAGTATTTT.

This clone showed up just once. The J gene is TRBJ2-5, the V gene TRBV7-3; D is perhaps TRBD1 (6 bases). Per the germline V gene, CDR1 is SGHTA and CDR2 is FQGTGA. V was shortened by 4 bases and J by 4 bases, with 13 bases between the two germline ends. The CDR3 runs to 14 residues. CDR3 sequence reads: CASSSTGMGETQYF. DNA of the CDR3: TGTGCCAGCAGCTCCACAGGGATGGGAGAGACCCAGTACTTC.

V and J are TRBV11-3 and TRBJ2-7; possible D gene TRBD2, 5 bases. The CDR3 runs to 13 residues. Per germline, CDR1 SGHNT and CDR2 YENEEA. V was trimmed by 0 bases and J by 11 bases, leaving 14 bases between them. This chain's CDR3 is CASSLDLSRAEYF. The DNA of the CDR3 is TGTGCCAGCAGCTTAGATCTGTCCCGAGCGGAGTACTTC.

The CDR3 nucleotides read TGTGCCACCTCGGACCTCCGGCTCGAGACCCAGTACTTC. Translation: CATSDLRLETQYF. J is TRBJ2-5 and V is TRBV6-5; no reliable D call. Germline CDR1 reads MNHEY; CDR2 reads SVGAGI. CDR3 size: 13 residues. The V and J ends lost 10 bases and 5 bases respectively, with 17 bases between them.

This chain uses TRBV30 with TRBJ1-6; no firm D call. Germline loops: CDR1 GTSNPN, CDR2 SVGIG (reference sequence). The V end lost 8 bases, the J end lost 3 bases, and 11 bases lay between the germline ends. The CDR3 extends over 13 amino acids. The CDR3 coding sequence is TGTGCCACCGCCCTGGACTATAATTCACCCCTCCACTTT. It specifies CATALDYNSPLHF.

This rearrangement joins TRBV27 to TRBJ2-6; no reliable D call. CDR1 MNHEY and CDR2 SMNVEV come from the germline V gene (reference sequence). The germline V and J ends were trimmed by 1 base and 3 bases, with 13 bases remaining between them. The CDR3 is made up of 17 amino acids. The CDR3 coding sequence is TGTGCCAGCAGTTTATTAGGGAATACGGGTGGGGCCAACGTCCTGACTTTC. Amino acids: CASSLLGNTGGANVLTF.

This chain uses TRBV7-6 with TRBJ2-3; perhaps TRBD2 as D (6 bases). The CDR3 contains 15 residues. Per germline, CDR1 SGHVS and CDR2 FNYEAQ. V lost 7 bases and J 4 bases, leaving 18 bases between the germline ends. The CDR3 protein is CASNPEAGIPDTQYF. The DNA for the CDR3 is TGTGCCAGCAACCCGGAGGCGGGGATCCCAGATACGCAGTATTTT.

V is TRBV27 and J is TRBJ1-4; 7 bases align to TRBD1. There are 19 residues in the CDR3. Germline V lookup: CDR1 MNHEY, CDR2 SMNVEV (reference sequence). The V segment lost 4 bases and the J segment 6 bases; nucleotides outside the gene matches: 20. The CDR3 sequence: CASSSIHVRNRGLDEKLFF. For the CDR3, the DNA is TGTGCCAGCAGTTCGATACATGTTCGAAACAGGGGCCTCGATGAAAAACTGTTTTTT.

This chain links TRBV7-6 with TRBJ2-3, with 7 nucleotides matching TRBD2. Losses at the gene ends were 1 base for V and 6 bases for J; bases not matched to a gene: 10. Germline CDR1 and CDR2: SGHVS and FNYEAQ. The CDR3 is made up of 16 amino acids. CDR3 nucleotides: TGTGCCAGCAGCTTAGAGCCGGGGAGGGCCACGGATACGCAGTATTTT. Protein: CASSLEPGRATDTQYF.